The 10 T cell receptor beta chains below were found in one sample sequenced in a study of CD8 T cells in Susac syndrome. Random hexamers served to reverse transcribe roughly 0.5 to 1 ug RNA. TCRdb ran MiXCR on the immunoSEQ multiplex PCR reads and lists one entry per CDR3 protein. This table holds under 200,000 distinct CDR3 sequences, 95% found once. The sample taken for sequencing was CD4+ T cells from PBMCs. The receptors originated from a human donor in good health.

The rearrangement links TRBV6-5 to TRBJ1-2; 8 bases are shared with TRBD1. With 7 bases clipped from V and 0 bases from J, the junction kept 7 bases outside the gene matches. Germline lookup yields CDR1 MNHEY and CDR2 SVGAGI. The CDR3 is 15 amino acids. The CDR3 DNA reads as TGTGCCAGCACCAGGGGACAGGCAGCTAACTATGGCTACACCTTC. As protein: CASTRGQAANYGYTF.

The V call is TRBV23-1, the J call TRBJ2-7, with D maybe TRBD1 (6 bases). TRBV23-1 is an ORF for which the function is uncertain. V dropped 4 bases and J dropped 5 bases, with 18 bases sitting between them. This CDR3 is built from 15 residues. The CDR3 loop reads CASSPADSEENEQYV. In DNA, the CDR3 is TGCGCCAGCAGTCCAGCGGACAGCGAGGAAAACGAGCAGTACGTC.

The chain links TRBV20-1 to TRBJ2-6, with 7 bases aligning to TRBD1. CDR1 and CDR2 (germline): DFQATT, SNEGSKA (reference sequence). V lost 6 bases to trimming and J lost 1 base; unmatched junction nucleotides: 3. There are 14 residues in the CDR3. CDR3 sequence (DNA): TGCAGTGCGCCGACAGGGTCTGGGGCCAACGTCCTGACTTTC. Translating gives CSAPTGSGANVLTF.

V gene TRBV7-9 combines with J gene TRBJ1-1; no clear D. Germline CDR1 and CDR2: SEHNR and FQNEAQ (reference sequence). This CDR3 comprises 12 residues. V gave up 5 bases and J gave up 9 bases, with 13 bases separating them. Written as DNA, the CDR3 is TGTGCCAGCAGCCCCCCGGGGTTCCAAGCTTTCTTT. Encoded protein: CASSPPGFQAFF.

The chain combines TRBV4-1 with TRBJ1-4; D not certain. There are 15 residues in the CDR3. Germline CDR1 and CDR2: MGHRA and YSYEKL. V lost 5 bases to trimming and J lost 10 bases, with 20 bases between them. The CDR3 is CASSTPGFPEVKLFF. CDR3 DNA: TGCGCCAGCAGCACCCCCGGCTTCCCCGAGGTAAAACTGTTTTTT.

The chain is built from TRBV29-1 and TRBJ2-7; 8 bases are shared with TRBD1. The V segment lost 0 bases and the J segment 9 bases; nucleotides outside the gene matches: 4. This CDR3 has 12 residues. The germline gives CDR1 SQVTM, CDR2 ANQGSEA. Written as DNA, the CDR3 is TGCAGCGTTGAAGAGTCAGGGGGCGTGCAGTACGTC. Encoded protein: CSVEESGGVQYV.

V is TRBV20-1 and J is TRBJ1-2, with a tentative D call TRBD1 (6 bases). Germline assignment: CDR1 DFQATT and CDR2 SNEGSKA (reference sequence). The CDR3 is 12 residues long. The CDR3 bases are TGCAGCCAGTACCAGGGGAACTATGGCTACACCTTC. This gives the protein CSQYQGNYGYTF.

V usage is TRBV3-1 and J usage is TRBJ1-3; D uncertain. The CDR3 extends over 13 amino acids. The ends were cut back, 6 bases at V and 0 bases at J, with 6 bases in the middle. The germline V gene encodes CDR1 LGHDT and CDR2 YNNKEL (reference sequence). The CDR3 region has the DNA TGTGCCAGCAGGGAGAACTCTGGAAACACCATATATTTT. As protein: CASRENSGNTIYF. The full variable domain, rest sourced from reference TRBV3-1 and TRBJ1-3, is DTAVSQTPKYLVTQMGNDKSIKCEQNLGHDTMYWYKQDSKKFLKIMFSYNNKELIINETVPNRFSPKSPDKAHLNLHINSLELGDSAVYFCASRENSGNTIYFGEGSWLTVV.

This chain links TRBV29-1 with TRBJ1-2; D is undetermined. The CDR3 totals 12 residues. The ends were cut back, 2 bases at V and 3 bases at J, with 7 bases in the middle. CDR1 and CDR2 from the germline V gene are SQVTM and ANQGSEA. This CDR3 reads CSVEMADYGYTF. CDR3 coding DNA: TGCAGCGTTGAAATGGCCGACTATGGCTACACCTTC.

The chain links TRBV29-1 to TRBJ2-3; D not resolved. Between the trimmed V and J ends, which lost 7 bases and 6 bases, there was a span of 14 bases. The germline CDR1 and CDR2 sequences are SQVTM and ANQGSEA. The CDR3 has 12 residues. As DNA, the CDR3 is TGCAGCGCCATCAAACGGCGTGATACGCAGTATTTT. This encodes CSAIKRRDTQYF.